Detailed here is one T cell receptor beta chain. This sample is part of a study of T cells in Graves' hyperthyroidism and ophthalmopathy. The germline V gene has CDR1 LGHNA and CDR2 YNFKEQ. Trimming removed 4 bases at V and 9 bases at J, with 16 bases between. The CDR3 length is 15 residues. RNA transcripts gave rise to amplified TCR beta CDR3 regions. Researchers ran a first-round RT-PCR on the TCR CDR3 using the HTBI primer set. MiXCR, run by TCRdb on the multiplex PCR reads, gives a single entry per CDR3 protein. The data contain about 380,000 distinct CDR3 sequences, approximately 17% of them singletons.

The rearrangement uses TRBV4-2 and TRBJ1-6; D may be TRBD1 (5 bases). Sequenced sample: blood. The sequence was collected from a man between 18 and 35 years old with Graves' ophthalmopathy. DNA of the CDR3: TGTGCCAGCAGCCTGGGGGACGGTCCCGCTTCACCCCTCCACTTT. This translates into CASSLGDGPASPLHF.